This T cell receptor (beta chain) stems from a study of cytomegalovirus exposure and HLA in healthy donors. Study details: About four fifths of 398 genotyped donors fell in the Caucasian-associated ancestry cluster. Study results and limitations: Most TCR beta V segments were productive about 87% or about 30% of the time in an earlier analysis. Per a later analysis, about 17,000 TCR beta sequences showed association with HLA alleles at 0.05 false discovery rate.

In regard to this clone: The target antigen is unknown.

This CDR3 comprises 15 residues. V was clipped by 5 bases and J by 1 base; unmatched bases: 8. CDR1 and CDR2 from the germline V gene are SGHVS and FQNEAQ. The PCR made use of 60 Vbeta and 13 Jbeta primers. TCRdb's table, derived via immunoSEQ multiplex PCR, lists solely in-frame clones and lacks some. The table lists roughly 150,000 clones, approximately 82% of them singletons. Sequencing was done on a sample of PBMCs. V and J are TRBV7-8 and TRBJ2-7; 7 bases map to TRBD2. The sequence was collected from a male donor in good health and CMV-seronegative. The CDR3 protein is CASSRPGGRSYEQYF. The CDR3 DNA reads as TGTGCCAGCAGCCGCCCAGGCGGGAGATCCTACGAGCAGTACTTC. The full variable domain, its missing parts supplied by reference TRBV7-8 and TRBJ2-7, is GAGVSQSPRYKVAKRGQDVALRCDPISGHVSLFWYQQALGQGPEFLTYFQNEAQLDKSGLPSDRFFAERPEGSVSTLKIQRTQQEDSAVYLCASSRPGGRSYEQYFGPGTRLTVT.